Listed here are 30 T cell receptor beta chains from one sample, sequenced in a study of cytomegalovirus exposure and HLA in healthy donors. Profiled with immunoSEQ multiplex PCR; TCRdb holds only in-frame clones, not every one. The data contain approximately 200,000 clones, 84% of them singletons. Sequenced: PBMCs. Receptors originate from a woman aged 30 to 39 in good health and CMV-seropositive.

This rearrangement joins TRBV6-5 to TRBJ1-3; D possibly corresponds to TRBD1 (5 bases). Germline V CDR1 and CDR2: MNHEY, SVGAGI. This CDR3 region has 14 residues. Trimming stripped 1 base from V and 2 bases from J, with 6 bases between. The CDR3 DNA is TGTGCCAGCAGTTACTGGGGGGCTGGAAACACCATATATTTT. Translated: CASSYWGAGNTIYF.

The rearrangement joins TRBV10-3 to TRBJ2-3; D call uncertain. V was trimmed by 0 bases and J by 4 bases, leaving 5 bases between them. Germline V gene sequence: CDR1 ENHRY, CDR2 SYGVKD. The CDR3 runs 13 residues. Written as DNA, the CDR3 is TGTGCCATCAGTGAGTCTCATTCAGATACGCAGTATTTT. Amino acids: CAISESHSDTQYF.

This chain joins TRBV6-1 and TRBJ2-7, with D maybe TRBD1 (6 bases). This CDR3 is built from 14 residues. Germline-derived CDR1 and CDR2 are MNHNS and SASEGT. V lost 1 base and J 4 bases, leaving 11 bases between the germline ends. DNA of the CDR3: TGTGCCAGCAGTGAAGTTCAGGGGATGTACGAGCAGTACTTC. It yields the protein CASSEVQGMYEQYF.

V is TRBV30 and J is TRBJ2-7; D may be TRBD1 (6 bases). This CDR3 region has 14 residues. The V gene lost 8 bases and the J gene lost 5 bases, with 22 bases spanning the gap. In germline, CDR1 is GTSNPN, CDR2 SVGIG (reference sequence). The CDR3 coding sequence is TGTGCCAGCAGTATAGCAGGGGCTTTTGACGAGCAGTACTTC. Residues: CASSIAGAFDEQYF.

CDR3 loop: CASSLGRDPQFF. In nucleotides, the CDR3 is TGTGCCAGCAGTCTCGGGCGGGATCCGCAGTTCTTC. V gene TRBV27 combines with J gene TRBJ2-1, with D tentatively TRBD2 (6 bases). This CDR3 has 12 amino acids. CDR1 and CDR2 from the germline V gene are MNHEY and SMNVEV (reference sequence). Trimming removed 5 bases from V and 12 bases from J, with 14 bases in between.

The chain combines TRBV6-5 with TRBJ1-2, with D uncertain. Germline V gene sequence: CDR1 MNHEY, CDR2 SVGAGI. The CDR3 length is 15 residues. V shed 2 bases and J shed 2 bases, with 12 bases lying between them. CDR3 DNA sequence: TGTGCCAGCAGTTACCAACCCGGCGGAAACTATGGCTACACCTTC. Translated: CASSYQPGGNYGYTF.

The chain carries TRBV6-5 and TRBJ1-2; D gene uncertain. Between the trimmed V and J ends, which lost 5 bases and 4 bases, there was a span of 11 bases. CDR1 MNHEY and CDR2 SVGAGI come from the germline V gene. This CDR3 contains 13 residues. CDR3: CASSRSETYGYTF. In DNA, the CDR3 is TGTGCCAGCAGTCGCTCGGAGACCTATGGCTACACCTTC.

V usage is TRBV7-9 and J usage is TRBJ2-7; D might be TRBD2 (5 bases). CDR1 is SEHNR and CDR2 is FQNEAQ in the germline V gene (reference sequence). Trimming cost V 5 bases and J 11 bases, with 28 bases left between them. This CDR3 is built from 16 residues. The CDR3 DNA reads TGTGCCAGCAGCCCATCGTCGGACGGGAAAAATCGAGCGGAGTACTTC. Its translation: CASSPSSDGKNRAEYF.

V gene TRBV2 combines with J gene TRBJ2-7; 11 bases line up with TRBD2. Germline trimming cut 6 bases from V and 6 bases from J; bases unmatched to any gene: 10. The CDR3 contains 15 residues. Germline CDR1 and CDR2: SNHLY and FYNNEI. CDR3 DNA sequence: TGTGCCAGCAGCGGAAATAGCGGGAGGGGAGGCGAGCAGTACTTC. This codes for CASSGNSGRGGEQYF.

The V call is TRBV6-1, the J call TRBJ2-2, with TRBD1 as a possible D gene (6 bases). V was trimmed by 7 bases and J by 5 bases, leaving 14 bases between them. The CDR3 consists of 14 residues. Germline V CDR1 and CDR2: MNHNS, SASEGT. The chain's CDR3 is CASILDSGTGELFF. The CDR3 DNA reads as TGTGCCAGCATCCTGGACAGTGGGACCGGGGAGCTGTTTTTT.

The chain links TRBV19 to TRBJ1-1, with D possibly being TRBD1 (6 bases). The CDR3 contains 13 residues. CDR1 LNHDA and CDR2 SQIVND come from the germline V gene (reference sequence). V gave up 4 bases and J gave up 3 bases, with 9 bases separating them. The CDR3 is CASSNRVYTEAFF. CDR3 coding DNA: TGTGCCAGTAGTAACAGGGTTTACACTGAAGCTTTCTTT.

In DNA form, the CDR3 reads TGTGCCAGCAGCTTACAGTTTGGACAGAACAATGAGCAGTTCTTC. Its translation: CASSLQFGQNNEQFF. The chain links TRBV7-2 to TRBJ2-1; perhaps TRBD1 as D (6 bases). The CDR3 consists of 15 residues. Germline-derived CDR1 and CDR2 are SGHTA and FQGNSA. The germline V and J ends were trimmed by 2 bases and 5 bases, with 13 bases remaining between them.

This chain uses TRBV6-6 with TRBJ2-5, with a tentative D call TRBD1 (6 bases). CDR3 size: 15 residues. Germline V gives CDR1 MNHNY, CDR2 SVGAGI (reference sequence). Deletions cut 0 bases from V and 7 bases from J, with 15 bases between. The CDR3 loop is CASSYSNTGLATQYF. Written as DNA, the CDR3 is TGTGCCAGCAGTTACTCTAATACAGGGCTAGCGACCCAGTACTTC.

Concerning this clone: Mismatch with germline at one junction end may stem from a read error. The CDR3, as DNA: TGTGCCAGCAGTTTAGCGGGAGGGCCAGGGGAGCAGTACTTC. Protein product: CASSLAGGPGEQYF. The rearrangement links TRBV7-9 to TRBJ2-7; 11 bases fit TRBD2. Germline CDR1 reads SEHNR; CDR2 reads FQNEAQ (reference sequence). This CDR3 comprises 14 residues.

This chain links TRBV4-1 with TRBJ2-1; 7 bases map to TRBD2. The CDR3 has 16 residues. CDR1 and CDR2 from the germline V gene are MGHRA and YSYEKL. The trim removed 8 bases at V and 5 bases at J, leaving 15 bases unmatched. The CDR3 here is CASAPPVGEGHNEQFF. The DNA for the CDR3 is TGCGCCAGCGCCCCCCCGGTGGGGGAGGGCCACAATGAGCAGTTCTTC.

This clone was seen a single time. The chain links TRBV10-2 to TRBJ2-2; 10 nucleotides match TRBD1. The germline V gene encodes CDR1 WSHSY and CDR2 SAAADI. V shed 3 bases and J 8 bases; nucleotides not matched to a gene: 15. This CDR3 contains 18 residues. CDR3 coding DNA: TGCGCCAGCAGTGACCCTCGGGGGTGGGACAGGGGCGCGGGGGAGCTGTTTTTT. Its protein product is CASSDPRGWDRGAGELFF.

This clone was seen a single time. The chain links TRBV30 to TRBJ1-5; 10 bases map to TRBD1. The CDR3 consists of 15 residues. Germline values: CDR1 GTSNPN, CDR2 SVGIG (reference sequence). V was clipped by 5 bases and J by 3 bases; unmatched bases: 7. CDR3 nucleotides: TGTGCCTGGGACACGGGACAGGGGCCCAATCAGCCCCAGCATTTT. It encodes CAWDTGQGPNQPQHF.

This clone was seen a few times. This sequence joins TRBV2 and TRBJ1-2; no clear D. The CDR3 contains 15 residues. V lost 5 bases and J lost 7, with 20 bases in between. The germline CDR1 and CDR2 sequences are SNHLY and FYNNEI. The CDR3 DNA follows: TGTGCCAGCAGTACCCCAGGACGGCTGAGGGTTGGCTACACCTTC. Its translation is CASSTPGRLRVGYTF.

The rearrangement links TRBV4-1 to TRBJ2-7; the match to TRBD2 covers 14 bases. Germline assignment: CDR1 MGHRA and CDR2 YSYEKL. This CDR3 comprises 16 residues. V dropped 1 base and J dropped 3; count of bases not matched to a gene: 2. The CDR3 DNA reads TGCGCCAGCAGCCAAGCGGGACTAGCGGGAGACTACGAGCAGTACTTC. Translation gives CASSQAGLAGDYEQYF.

The chain carries TRBV9 and TRBJ2-5; the D is unclear. Germline CDR1 is SGDLS and CDR2 is YYNGEE. The CDR3 loop spans 15 amino acids. V was clipped by 0 bases and J by 9 bases, with 18 bases between them. The DNA of the CDR3 is TGTGCCAGCAGCGTAGGAGAAGGAGTCTTGAGACCCCAGTACTTC. Its translation: CASSVGEGVLRPQYF. Full variable domain (rest looked up from reference TRBV9 and TRBJ2-5): DSGVTQTPKHLITATGQRVTLRCSPRSGDLSVYWYQQSLDQGLQFLIQYYNGEERAKGNILERFSAQQFPDLHSELNLSSLELGDSALYFCASSVGEGVLRPQYFGPGTRLLVL.

The chain carries TRBV30 and TRBJ2-3, with unresolved D. Germline CDR1 GTSNPN, CDR2 SVGIG (reference sequence). Trimming left V 1 base short and J 4 bases short, with 6 bases between. The CDR3 totals 12 residues. The chain's CDR3 is CAWSAIADTQYF. DNA of the CDR3: TGTGCCTGGAGTGCCATAGCAGATACGCAGTATTTT.

The rearrangement uses TRBV5-1 and TRBJ2-5; D possibly corresponds to TRBD1 (6 bases). V was trimmed by 0 bases and J by 5 bases, leaving 14 bases between them. The CDR3 runs 15 residues. Germline V gene sequence: CDR1 SGHRS, CDR2 YFSETQ. CDR3 DNA sequence: TGCGCCAGCAGCTTGGCTCCAGGGGAAGGGGAGACCCAGTACTTC. This sequence encodes CASSLAPGEGETQYF.

This clone was detected only a few times. V is TRBV10-1 and J is TRBJ1-1, with a possible D match to TRBD1 (5 bases). Trimming took off 0 bases at V and 5 bases at J, with 10 bases between the two ends. The CDR3 is 14 amino acids. CDR1 and CDR2 from the germline V gene are WNHNN and SYGVQD (reference sequence). The DNA of the CDR3 is TGCGCCAGCAGTGAGTCCGGGGGAGGGACTGAAGCTTTCTTT. It codes for CASSESGGGTEAFF.

This clone showed up just once. The chain employs TRBV6-1 and TRBJ2-7; 14 bases fit TRBD2. This CDR3 spans 18 amino acids. The V gene end was trimmed by 4 bases and the J gene end by 3 bases; junction bases not matched to a gene: 11. CDR1 and CDR2 from the germline V gene are MNHNS and SASEGT. Written as DNA, the CDR3 is TGTGCCAGCAGTGCAACCGGGACTAGCGGGAGTTACATCTACGAGCAGTACTTC. This encodes CASSATGTSGSYIYEQYF.

This sequence joins TRBV28 and TRBJ1-1, with D unresolved. V was pared by 2 bases and J by 4 bases, with 8 bases between. Germline CDR1 is MDHEN and CDR2 is SYDVKM. The CDR3 consists of 13 residues. The CDR3 DNA is TGTGCCAGCAGTTTACCGGGGAGCACTGAAGCTTTCTTT. This encodes CASSLPGSTEAFF.

The rearrangement links TRBV2 to TRBJ2-7, with 9 nucleotides matching TRBD1. The CDR3 length is 14 residues. Germline lookup yields CDR1 SNHLY and CDR2 FYNNEI. The ends lost 10 bases at V and 2 bases at J; junction bases unmatched: 9. CDR3 DNA: TGTGCCACCAAGCCGGGACAGGGAACCTACGAGCAGTACTTC. Encoded protein: CATKPGQGTYEQYF.

This chain connects TRBV6-5 to TRBJ1-5; D perhaps matches TRBD1 (6 bases). This CDR3 contains 13 residues. CDR1 is MNHEY, CDR2 SVGAGI, per germline. Trimming removed 6 bases from V and 3 bases from J, with 9 bases in between. CDR3 protein: CASRGGVNQPQHF. DNA of the CDR3: TGTGCCAGCAGAGGGGGGGTCAATCAGCCCCAGCATTTT.

The rearrangement links TRBV29-1 to TRBJ2-1, with D perhaps matching TRBD1 (6 bases). CDR3 length: 12 residues. Between the trimmed V and J ends, which lost 7 bases and 5 bases, there was a span of 12 bases. Germline assignment: CDR1 SQVTM and CDR2 ANQGSEA. CDR3 loop: CSAGQINNEQFF. The CDR3 region has the DNA TGCAGCGCAGGACAGATAAACAATGAGCAGTTCTTC.

This rearrangement joins TRBV9 to TRBJ2-7; 11 bases map to TRBD2. CDR1 and CDR2 (germline): SGDLS, YYNGEE. Trimming took 5 bases from V and 6 from J; bases not matched to a gene: 7. The CDR3 spans 14 residues. CDR3 loop: CASRPGLAVAEQYF. For the CDR3, the DNA is TGTGCCAGCAGACCGGGACTAGCGGTTGCCGAGCAGTACTTC. Full variable domain (missing parts from reference TRBV9 and TRBJ2-7): DSGVTQTPKHLITATGQRVTLRCSPRSGDLSVYWYQQSLDQGLQFLIQYYNGEERAKGNILERFSAQQFPDLHSELNLSSLELGDSALYFCASRPGLAVAEQYFGPGTRLTVT.

The genes are TRBV2 and TRBJ2-4; possibly TRBD1 for D (6 bases). Trimming pared 3 bases from V and 7 bases from J, leaving 10 bases between. Germline CDR1 is SNHLY and CDR2 is FYNNEI. The CDR3 totals 13 residues. The CDR3 is CASSEQGRNIQYF. CDR3 nucleotide sequence: TGTGCCAGCAGTGAGCAGGGGCGGAACATTCAGTACTTC.